The 16 T cell receptor beta chains reported below all come from one sample, sequenced in a study of cytomegalovirus exposure and HLA in healthy donors. The repertoire was sequenced with immunoSEQ multiplex PCR; TCRdb's copy has only in-frame clones and lacks some. In the table there are about 200,000 clones, around 87% of which are singletons. Sequencing was performed on PBMCs. These receptors came from a young woman in good health and CMV-seropositive.

This chain uses TRBV9 with TRBJ1-2; a weak D match, TRBD1 (6 bases). CDR3 size: 14 residues. Trimming took 0 bases from V and 2 from J, leaving 8 bases between them. Germline loops: CDR1 SGDLS, CDR2 YYNGEE. The CDR3 bases are TGTGCCAGCAGCGTAGGTCAGGGGAACTATGGCTACACCTTC. Translating gives CASSVGQGNYGYTF.

This chain's CDR3 is CASSFTGDTQYF. CDR3 bases: TGCGCCAGCAGCTTCACGGGAGATACGCAGTATTTT. The gene calls are TRBV5-1 and TRBJ2-3, with D uncertain. V was clipped by 2 bases and J by 5 bases, with 6 bases between them. Germline CDR1 and CDR2: SGHRS and YFSETQ. This CDR3 is built from 12 residues.

The chain recombines TRBV25-1 with TRBJ2-3; D may be TRBD2 (7 bases). CDR3 length equals 15 residues. V lost 7 bases and J 4 bases, leaving 18 bases between the germline ends. CDR1 is MGHDK, CDR2 SYGVNS, per germline. DNA of the CDR3: TGTGCCAGCACCGAAGGGGGGGGTGTGGCAGATACGCAGTATTTT. Translation: CASTEGGGVADTQYF.

The chain joins TRBV7-9 to TRBJ2-7, with 7 bases fitting TRBD2. This CDR3 has 17 residues. Germline values: CDR1 SEHNR, CDR2 FQNEAQ (reference sequence). The ends lost 0 bases at V and 4 bases at J; junction bases unmatched: 12. The DNA for the CDR3 is TGTGCCAGCAGCTTAGCGCTCTACCATGCGGGGGTGTACGAGCAGTACTTC. Translating it yields CASSLALYHAGVYEQYF.

This CDR3 is CASSPPSENEKLFF. The CDR3 nucleotides are TGTGCCAGCTCACCACCGTCGGAGAATGAAAAACTGTTTTTT. This chain links TRBV18 with TRBJ1-4; D not resolved. The length of the CDR3 is 14 residues. Trimming removed 0 bases at V and 5 bases at J, with 7 bases between. Germline CDR1 is KGHSH and CDR2 is LQKENI. The variable domain in full, with the rest retrieved from reference TRBV18 and TRBJ1-4, is NAGVMQNPRHLVRRRGQEARLRCSPMKGHSHVYWYRQLPEEGLKFMVYLQKENIIDESGMPKERFSAEFPKEGPSILRIQQVVRGDSAAYFCASSPPSENEKLFFGSGTQLSVL.

This clone was recorded once. Additional DNA sequences in this sample encode the identical CDR3. The V call is TRBV15, the J call TRBJ1-1, with a tentative D call TRBD1 (6 bases). The CDR3 is 13 residues long. Germline loops: CDR1 LNHNV, CDR2 YYDKDF (reference sequence). V lost 3 bases, J lost 2 bases, and 7 bases lay in between. CDR3 bases: TGTGCCACCAGCAGCAGGGGTAACACTGAAGCTTTCTTT. It yields the protein CATSSRGNTEAFF.

This clone was counted between two and nine times. V and J are TRBV19 and TRBJ2-2; D may be TRBD1 (6 bases). The CDR3 sequence is 15 residues long. Trimming pared 3 bases from V and 6 bases from J, leaving 14 bases between. Germline CDR1 is LNHDA and CDR2 is SQIVND (reference sequence). CDR3 nucleotide sequence: TGTGCCAGTAGTATCGGGCAGGGGTATGCCGGGGAGCTGTTTTTT. Translating gives CASSIGQGYAGELFF.

The chain links TRBV27 to TRBJ2-7, with 7 bases that match TRBD1. V shed 4 bases, J shed 0 bases, and the junction held 0 bases outside the gene matches. Per germline, CDR1 MNHEY and CDR2 SMNVEV (reference sequence). This CDR3 has 13 amino acids. CDR3 coding DNA: TGTGCCAGCAGTTGGGACAGCTCCTACGAGCAGTACTTC. Protein: CASSWDSSYEQYF.

The rearrangement joins TRBV7-6 to TRBJ1-4; 7 bases are shared with TRBD1. This CDR3 is 17 amino acids long. Germline V lookup: CDR1 SGHVS, CDR2 FNYEAQ. V shed 1 base and J 5 bases; nucleotides not matched to a gene: 10. CDR3: CASSLVEDGTENEKLFF. The DNA of the CDR3 is TGTGCCAGCAGCTTAGTTGAGGACGGGACAGAAAATGAAAAACTGTTTTTT.

The chain couples TRBV27 to TRBJ2-7, with D tentatively TRBD1 (5 bases). Germline CDR1 is MNHEY and CDR2 is SMNVEV (reference sequence). This CDR3 is 13 amino acids long. V lost 2 bases, J lost 5 bases, and 10 bases lay in between. CDR3 loop: CASSLKQDHEQYF. CDR3 coding DNA: TGTGCCAGCAGTTTAAAACAGGACCACGAGCAGTACTTC.

The chain has TRBV29-1 and TRBJ1-1; TRBD1 aligns across 7 bases. The CDR3 runs 13 residues. CDR1 is SQVTM, CDR2 ANQGSEA, per germline. V lost 3 bases, J lost 4 bases, and 5 bases stayed unmatched. CDR3 sequence (DNA): TGCAGCGTTGAGGACAGGAACTTCACTGAAGCTTTCTTT. Encoded protein: CSVEDRNFTEAFF.

The rearrangement joins TRBV4-1 to TRBJ2-1; TRBD2 matches 14 bases. The V and J ends lost 4 bases and 0 bases, in that order; junction bases with no gene match: 11. Germline values: CDR1 MGHRA, CDR2 YSYEKL. CDR3 length: 20 residues. CDR3 DNA: TGCGCCAGCAGCCTCAAAGCCGGGACTAGCGGGGGTAACTCCTACAATGAGCAGTTCTTC. Its translation is CASSLKAGTSGGNSYNEQFF.

In its sample, this clone was seen once. V and J are TRBV6-5 and TRBJ2-7; D call uncertain. V was shortened by 2 bases and J by 1 base, with 6 bases between the two germline ends. The CDR3 has 13 amino acids. Germline CDR1 and CDR2: MNHEY and SVGAGI. CDR3 loop: CASSYVASYEQYF. The CDR3 DNA follows: TGTGCCAGCAGTTACGTGGCTTCCTACGAGCAGTACTTC.

This clone was seen more than once but under ten times. The gene calls are TRBV5-1 and TRBJ1-1, with D uncertain. Between the trimmed V and J ends, which lost 4 bases and 1 base, there was a span of 8 bases. CDR3 length: 13 amino acids. Germline CDR1 and CDR2: SGHRS and YFSETQ. The CDR3 DNA reads TGCGCCAGCAGCCCCGACACGAACACTGAAGCTTTCTTT. Encoded protein: CASSPDTNTEAFF.

This clone was seen a few times. The chain has TRBV7-8 and TRBJ2-7, with D uncertain. This CDR3 region has 11 residues. Trimming left V 5 bases short and J 2 bases short, with 4 bases between. Per germline, CDR1 SGHVS and CDR2 FQNEAQ. The CDR3 region is CASSPTYEQYF. The DNA for the CDR3 is TGTGCCAGCAGCCCAACCTACGAGCAGTACTTC.

The V gene is TRBV5-4, the J gene TRBJ1-4; D is unresolved. This CDR3 is 14 amino acids long. Trimming took off 3 bases at V and 4 bases at J, with 10 bases between the two ends. Germline-derived CDR1 and CDR2 are SGHNT and YYREEE (reference sequence). The CDR3 loop is CASSSPGGNEKLFF. The CDR3 region has the DNA TGTGCCAGCAGCTCGCCGGGAGGTAATGAAAAACTGTTTTTT.